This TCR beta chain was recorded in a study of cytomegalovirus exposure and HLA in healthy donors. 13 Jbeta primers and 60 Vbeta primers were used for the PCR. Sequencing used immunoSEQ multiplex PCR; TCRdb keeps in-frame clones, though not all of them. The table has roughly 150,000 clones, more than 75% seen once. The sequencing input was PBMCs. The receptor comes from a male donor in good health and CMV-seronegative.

For the CDR3, the DNA is TGTGCCAGCAGCCCCCGTCTAGCGGGAGTTAGGTACAATGAGCAGTTCTTC. Translation gives CASSPRLAGVRYNEQFF. This sequence joins TRBV9 and TRBJ2-1, with 10 nucleotides matching TRBD2. The CDR3 runs 17 residues. The germline gives CDR1 SGDLS, CDR2 YYNGEE. With 4 bases clipped from V and 4 bases from J, the junction kept 11 bases outside the gene matches.